The 29 T cell receptor beta chains in this list originate from one sample, sequenced in a study of T-cell reconstitution after alpha-beta-depleted transplantation in children. The library targeted TCRbeta and was prepared with unique molecular identifiers. In TCRdb, the PCR reads were re-called with MiXCR into one record per CDR3 protein. Of 120,000 to 150,000 distinct CDR3 sequences in the sample, 8.5% to 10% are singletons; the top ten hold about a sixth. The sample in question was PBMCs, mostly from graft donor cells, obtained 180 days after TCRalphabeta/CD19-depleted stem cell transplant. The receptors originated from a female patient between 2 and 10 years old who had a stem cell transplant for congenital amegakaryocytic thrombocytopenia, so the T cells may come from the graft donor.

This clonotype was counted only a few times. This chain uses TRBV6-2 or TRBV6-3 with TRBJ2-7; TRBD1 matches at 7 bases. The V and J ends lost 6 bases and 5 bases, in that order; junction bases with no gene match: 13. The CDR3 has 15 amino acids. The germline CDR1 and CDR2 sequences are MNHEY and SVGEGT. The CDR3 sequence is CASRFRDRPRDEQYF. CDR3 coding DNA: TGTGCCAGCAGATTCCGGGACAGACCTCGGGACGAGCAGTACTTC.

This clonotype was recorded many times. The chain links TRBV7-6 to TRBJ1-4; 9 bases agree with TRBD1. The J segment lost 8 bases and the V segment lost 1 base, leaving 5 bases of the junction unmatched. CDR3 size: 15 residues. Germline V gene lookup returns CDR1 SGHVS and CDR2 FNYEAQ. The CDR3: CASSLVGQGDEKLFF. In nucleotides, the CDR3 is TGTGCCAGCAGCTTAGTGGGACAGGGTGACGAAAAACTGTTTTTT.

The rearrangement joins TRBV7-8 to TRBJ2-5, with D possibly TRBD2 on 5 matching bases. V was cut by 4 bases and J by 7 bases, with 19 bases left in between. From germline, CDR1 is SGHVS and CDR2 FQNEAQ. CDR3 length: 15 amino acids. CDR3: CASSSRTGWGGTQYF. In DNA, the CDR3 is TGTGCCAGCAGCTCTCGGACTGGTTGGGGTGGGACCCAGTACTTC. Full variable domain (rest looked up from reference TRBV7-8 and TRBJ2-5): GAGVSQSPRYKVAKRGQDVALRCDPISGHVSLFWYQQALGQGPEFLTYFQNEAQLDKSGLPSDRFFAERPEGSVSTLKIQRTQQEDSAVYLCASSSRTGWGGTQYFGPGTRLLVL.

At least ten counts were recorded for this clonotype. The CDR3 loop reads CASKIAGGGTYNEQFF. The CDR3 region has the DNA TGTGCCAGCAAGATAGCGGGTGGGGGTACCTACAATGAGCAGTTCTTC. The genes are TRBV2 and TRBJ2-1; 7 bases match TRBD2. CDR3 length equals 16 residues. Trimming removed 7 bases from V and 2 bases from J; junction bases left unmatched: 11. In germline, CDR1 is SNHLY, CDR2 FYNNEI. Variable domain in full (rest from reference TRBV2 and TRBJ2-1): EPEVTQTPSHQVTQMGQEVILRCVPISNHLYFYWYRQILGQKVEFLVSFYNNEISEKSEIFDDQFSVERPDGSNFTLKIRSTKLEDSAMYFCASKIAGGGTYNEQFFGPGTRLTVL.

Many counts were recorded for this clonotype. The chain employs TRBV20-1 and TRBJ2-1; the D gene is possibly TRBD1 (6 bases). V lost 3 bases and J lost 14, with 14 bases in between. Germline V gene lookup returns CDR1 DFQATT and CDR2 SNEGSKA (reference sequence). The CDR3 extends over 11 amino acids. The CDR3 DNA reads as TGCAGTGCTAGCCTGGCCAGGGGTGAGTTCTTC. This gives the protein CSASLARGEFF.

This clonotype was detected many times. The chain joins TRBV6-5 to TRBJ1-1; D ambiguous. V was pared by 0 bases and J by 4 bases, with 6 bases between. Germline CDR1 reads MNHEY; CDR2 reads SVGAGI. The CDR3 consists of 13 residues. DNA of the CDR3: TGTGCCAGCAGTTACTCAGGGTCCACTGAAGCTTTCTTT. It specifies CASSYSGSTEAFF.

This clonotype was seen at least ten times. The chain employs TRBV20-1 and TRBJ2-3; 12 bases match TRBD1. Germline V gene lookup returns CDR1 DFQATT and CDR2 SNEGSKA (reference sequence). The V and J ends lost 3 bases and 5 bases, in that order; junction bases with no gene match: 6. There are 15 residues in the CDR3. The CDR3 sequence: CSASRDRGREDTQYF. The CDR3 DNA reads as TGCAGTGCTAGCCGGGACAGGGGGCGCGAAGATACGCAGTATTTT.

On this clonotype itself: With a much larger clone just one base away, this may be a read error. The chain couples TRBV20-1 to TRBJ2-1, with D possibly being TRBD2 (6 bases). V was clipped by 2 bases and J by 9 bases, with 17 bases between them. Germline V lookup: CDR1 DFQATT, CDR2 SNEGSKA (reference sequence). The CDR3 loop spans 14 amino acids. CDR3 nucleotide sequence: TGCAGTGCTAGAAAGCTGACCGCCGGGGGTGAGCAGTTCTTC. It is translated as CSARKLTAGGEQFF.

This chain uses TRBV3-1 with TRBJ2-1; unclear D gene. There are 13 residues in the CDR3. V was cut by 1 base and J by 8 bases, with 9 bases left in between. From germline, CDR1 is LGHDT and CDR2 YNNKEL (reference sequence). CDR3 protein: CASSQATSDEQFF. DNA for the CDR3: TGTGCCAGCAGCCAAGCCACCTCTGATGAGCAGTTCTTC.

On this clonotype itself: One end of the junction varies from germline; a read error may be responsible. V gene TRBV7-3 combines with J gene TRBJ2-3; D gene uncertain. This CDR3 contains 13 residues. Germline V gene lookup returns CDR1 SGHTA and CDR2 FQGTGA. The CDR3 here is CAGSFTGLDTQYF. In nucleotides, the CDR3 is TGTGCCGGCAGCTTTACGGGTTTAGATACGCAGTATTTT.

V and J are TRBV3-1 and TRBJ1-3, with D unclear. This CDR3 is built from 13 residues. V was cut by 3 bases and J by 6 bases, with 9 bases left in between. CDR1 is LGHDT, CDR2 YNNKEL, per germline (reference sequence). CDR3 nucleotide sequence: TGTGCCAGCAGCCAGACTCCCCTAAACACCATATATTTT. Translation gives CASSQTPLNTIYF.

By sample fraction, this clonotype is large (0.1 to 1%). V and J are TRBV5-6 and TRBJ2-7; 7 bases align to TRBD1. Per germline, CDR1 SGHDT and CDR2 YYEEEE. The CDR3 consists of 14 residues. After removal of 4 bases from V and 0 bases from J, the junction contained 4 bases not matched to a gene. The CDR3 sequence is CASSAGTASYEQYF. DNA of the CDR3: TGTGCCAGCAGCGCCGGGACAGCCTCCTACGAGCAGTACTTC. Supplemented by reference TRBV5-6 and TRBJ2-7, the full variable domain reads DAGVTQSPTHLIKTRGQQVTLRCSPKSGHDTVSWYQQALGQGPQFIFQYYEEEERQRGNFPDRFSGHQFPNYSSELNVNALLLGDSALYLCASSAGTASYEQYFGPGTRLTVT.

This clonotype appeared many times. V is TRBV9 and J is TRBJ2-7, with D tentatively TRBD1 or TRBD2 (6 bases each). Trimming stripped 0 bases from V and 0 bases from J, with 10 bases between. Germline CDR1 SGDLS, CDR2 YYNGEE. The CDR3 is 15 residues long. Here the CDR3 reads CASSVVRGDSYEQYF. Here the CDR3 DNA reads TGTGCCAGCAGCGTAGTAAGGGGGGACTCCTACGAGCAGTACTTC.

Many counts were recorded for this clonotype. The chain has TRBV7-9 and TRBJ2-5, with D hard to call. This CDR3 contains 12 residues. Deletions cut 5 bases from V and 9 bases from J, with 13 bases between. In germline, CDR1 is SEHNR, CDR2 FQNEAQ (reference sequence). CDR3 loop: CASSPPDEAQYF. CDR3 DNA: TGTGCCAGCAGCCCCCCGGACGAGGCCCAGTACTTC.

This clonotype was recorded at least ten times. The chain is built from TRBV12-3 or TRBV12-4 and TRBJ1-5; D not certain. The CDR3 loop spans 14 amino acids. V was shortened by 3 bases and J by 0 bases, with 6 bases between the two germline ends. CDR3 in amino acids: CASSLVDSNQPQHF. The DNA for the CDR3 is TGTGCCAGCAGTTTGGTTGATAGCAATCAGCCCCAGCATTTT.

There are a few counts of this clonotype. The chain recombines TRBV12-3 or TRBV12-4 with TRBJ1-6; TRBD1 might be the D (5 bases). The CDR3 has 17 residues. The V and J ends lost 3 bases and 10 bases respectively, with 22 bases between them. The CDR3, as DNA: TGTGCCAGCAGTTTGGGTAAAGGAGGGTCCCGGGGGTCACCCCTCCACTTT. Amino acid sequence: CASSLGKGGSRGSPLHF.

This clonotype was recorded at least ten times. The J gene is TRBJ1-6, the V gene TRBV5-1, with D unclear. The V end lost 4 bases, the J end lost 0 bases, and 11 bases lay between the germline ends. The CDR3 runs 16 residues. In germline, CDR1 is SGHRS, CDR2 YFSETQ. The chain's CDR3 is CASSGGGSSYNSPLHF. CDR3 in DNA: TGCGCCAGCAGCGGCGGTGGGAGCTCCTATAATTCACCCCTCCACTTT.

Ten or more counts support this clonotype. The chain carries TRBV28 and TRBJ2-2; 7 nucleotides line up with TRBD2. This CDR3 has 17 amino acids. V dropped 3 bases and J dropped 5; count of bases not matched to a gene: 12. Germline V gene data show CDR1 as MDHEN and CDR2 as SYDVKM. The CDR3 DNA is TGTGCCAGCAGTTTTTTGGTGGGACGGGGGGATACCGGGGAGCTGTTTTTT. This gives the protein CASSFLVGRGDTGELFF. The full variable domain, with the rest looked up from reference TRBV28 and TRBJ2-2, is DVKVTQSSRYLVKRTGEKVFLECVQDMDHENMFWYRQDPGLGLRLIYFSYDVKMKEKGDIPEGYSVSREKKERFSLILESASTNQTSMYLCASSFLVGRGDTGELFFGEGSRLTVL.

This clonotype was recorded many times. The CDR3 region is CASSESPFVNAYF. CDR3 DNA: TGCGCCAGCAGTGAGTCCCCTTTTGTCAACGCGTACTTC. The V gene is TRBV10-2, the J gene TRBJ2-7, with D hard to call. V was shortened by 0 bases and J by 12 bases, with 15 bases between the two germline ends. The CDR3 has 13 amino acids. Germline V gene data show CDR1 as WSHSY and CDR2 as SAAADI.

This clonotype showed up many times. The chain couples TRBV19 to TRBJ2-5, with D uncertain. This CDR3 comprises 14 residues. CDR1 and CDR2 from the germline V gene are LNHDA and SQIVND (reference sequence). Trimming took off 1 base at V and 3 bases at J, with 9 bases between the two ends. The CDR3 DNA reads as TGTGCCAGTAGTATAGTTGGCCGAGAAGAGACCCAGTACTTC. This gives the protein CASSIVGREETQYF.

The sample holds a few counts of this clonotype. The chain recombines TRBV12-3 or TRBV12-4 with TRBJ2-5; D not resolved. This CDR3 comprises 15 residues. Deletions cut 2 bases from V and 7 bases from J, with 17 bases between. CDR3 sequence: CASSLSRRGIGTQYF. The DNA for the CDR3 is TGTGCCAGCAGTTTATCGCGGCGCGGAATCGGGACCCAGTACTTC.

This clonotype showed up many times. The V gene is TRBV28, the J gene TRBJ2-2; D uncertain. The length of the CDR3 is 15 residues. CDR1 and CDR2 from the germline V gene are MDHEN and SYDVKM. V dropped 0 bases and J dropped 6 bases, with 11 bases sitting between them. This CDR3 reads CASSLWKSGPGELFF. As DNA, the CDR3 is TGTGCCAGCAGTTTATGGAAGAGTGGGCCCGGGGAGCTGTTTTTT.

This clonotype was detected a few times. The CDR3: CSASGVGGIAWHSPLHF. The CDR3 bases are TGCAGTGCGAGCGGCGTGGGGGGGATTGCTTGGCATTCACCCCTCCACTTT. The J gene is TRBJ1-6, the V gene TRBV20-1; maybe TRBD1 (5 bases). Germline CDR1 and CDR2: DFQATT and SNEGSKA (reference sequence). CDR3 length: 17 amino acids. Trimming stripped 6 bases from V and 8 bases from J, with 26 bases between.

The V and J genes are TRBV20-1 and TRBJ2-3; 12 nucleotides align to TRBD2. The CDR3 runs to 16 residues. Germline CDR1 reads DFQATT; CDR2 reads SNEGSKA (reference sequence). Written as DNA, the CDR3 is TGCAGCTATGGGGCTAGCGGGAGGGCGGGGACAGATACGCAGTATTTT. Amino acids: CSYGASGRAGTDTQYF.

This clonotype was detected a few times. The V gene is TRBV6-5, the J gene TRBJ1-2, with a tentative D call TRBD1 (5 bases). The V end was cut by 6 bases, the J end by 2 bases, with 22 bases between. This CDR3 is built from 17 residues. CDR1 is MNHEY and CDR2 is SVGAGI in the germline V gene. Here the CDR3 reads CASRKFFGAGINYGYTF. The CDR3 DNA reads TGTGCCAGCAGAAAATTTTTCGGGGCAGGGATCAACTATGGCTACACCTTC.

This clonotype was counted only a few times. The chain has TRBV20-1 and TRBJ1-5; D gene uncertain. Trimming took off 6 bases at V and 0 bases at J, with 12 bases between the two ends. CDR3 size: 14 residues. Germline CDR1 is DFQATT and CDR2 is SNEGSKA (reference sequence). This chain's CDR3 is CSARTSNSNQPQHF. DNA for the CDR3: TGCAGTGCACGGACCTCGAATAGCAATCAGCCCCAGCATTTT.

This clonotype was seen more than once but under ten times. This CDR3 reads CSALDSYQETQYF. CDR3 bases: TGCAGTGCTCTTGACAGTTACCAAGAGACCCAGTACTTC. The gene calls are TRBV20-1 and TRBJ2-5; tentatively, D is TRBD1 (5 bases). Germline CDR1 and CDR2: DFQATT and SNEGSKA (reference sequence). The CDR3 runs 13 residues. Between the trimmed V and J ends, which lost 5 bases and 0 bases, there was a span of 10 bases.

This rearrangement joins TRBV27 to TRBJ1-5; 9 bases are a match to TRBD1. This CDR3 region has 16 residues. Germline CDR1 MNHEY, CDR2 SMNVEV (reference sequence). V shed 6 bases, J shed 4 bases, and the junction held 10 bases outside the gene matches. The CDR3 here is CASRLSGTGYNQPQHF. CDR3 nucleotides: TGTGCCAGCAGGTTGTCCGGGACAGGGTATAATCAGCCCCAGCATTTT.

This clonotype was seen ten or more times. This chain links TRBV27 with TRBJ1-5, with D unresolved. From germline, CDR1 is MNHEY and CDR2 SMNVEV (reference sequence). This CDR3 is built from 16 residues. Trimming pared 5 bases from V and 0 bases from J, leaving 14 bases between. The CDR3 reads CASSLTGENSNQPQHF. The CDR3 DNA follows: TGTGCCAGCAGTCTCACCGGGGAGAATAGCAATCAGCCCCAGCATTTT.